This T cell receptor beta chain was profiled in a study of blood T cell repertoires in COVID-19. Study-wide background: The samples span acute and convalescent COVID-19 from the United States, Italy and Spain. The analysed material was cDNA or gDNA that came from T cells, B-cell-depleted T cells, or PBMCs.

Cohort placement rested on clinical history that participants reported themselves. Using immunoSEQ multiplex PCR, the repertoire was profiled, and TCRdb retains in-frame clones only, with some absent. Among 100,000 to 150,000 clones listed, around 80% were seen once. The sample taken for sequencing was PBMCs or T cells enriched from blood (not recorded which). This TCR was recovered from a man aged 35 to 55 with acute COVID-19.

The CDR3 DNA sequence: TGTGCCAGTGGTCGGCGTACGACAGGCGATGAGCAGTTCTTC. This encodes CASGRRTTGDEQFF. The J gene is TRBJ2-1, the V gene TRBV7-2, with a tentative D call TRBD1 (6 bases). V was clipped by 9 bases and J by 8 bases, with 20 bases between them. The length of the CDR3 is 14 residues. Germline V lookup: CDR1 SGHTA, CDR2 FQGNSA.